The source of this T cell receptor (beta chain) is a study of cytomegalovirus exposure and HLA in healthy donors. Germline values: CDR1 SNHLY, CDR2 FYNNEI. The length of the CDR3 is 13 residues. V lost 11 bases to trimming and J lost 5 bases, with 16 bases between them. With 60 Vbeta and 13 Jbeta primers, the PCR was carried out. The table came from immunoSEQ multiplex PCR; TCRdb's copy has only in-frame clones and leaves some out. The sample carries 100,000 to 120,000 clones, 65% to 85% recorded once. The clonotype comes from a man in his thirties or forties in good health and CMV-seropositive. The rearrangement uses TRBV2 and TRBJ1-3; D not resolved. The specimen sequenced was PBMCs. The CDR3 loop is CARLIPDRNTIYF. In DNA, the CDR3 is TGTGCCCGACTAATCCCGGACCGAAACACCATATATTTT.